This TCR beta chain was sequenced in a study of blood T cell repertoires in COVID-19. Sequenced by immunoSEQ multiplex PCR; TCRdb stores in-frame clones only, minus some. In the table there are 100,000 to 120,000 clones, around 76% of which are singletons. V lost 2 bases to trimming and J lost 3 bases, with 13 bases between them. Germline values: CDR1 SGDLS, CDR2 YYNGEE. The CDR3 runs to 15 residues. The TCR was taken from a woman older than 75 with acute or convalescent COVID-19. Sequenced material: peripheral blood. The chain is built from TRBV9 and TRBJ2-3; D may be TRBD2 (5 bases). This chain's CDR3 is CASSVSGSGTDTQYF. In DNA form, the CDR3 reads TGTGCCAGCAGCGTCTCGGGGAGCGGTACAGATACGCAGTATTTT.